The 30 T cell receptor beta chains below come from one sample, sequenced in a study of shared clonotypes between healthy human individuals (dated by TCRdb to about 2020). For the CD8 naive samples, CD45RO-negative cells were positively selected for CCR7, yielding a CD45RA+CCR7+ population from which TemRA cells were excluded. Library construction relied on the immunoSEQ multiplex PCR assay. TCRdb provides this immuneACCESS table in a form limited to in-frame rearrangements. Some clones are lacking; in checked studies, under half of them reflect an unresolved V gene, and why the rest are absent is not known. This sample holds around 2,000,000 clones; just over 90% were observed only once. The ten largest clones take up more than 1.5% of the sample. The sample comprised naive CD8+ T cells from PBMCs. The cell subset or site label on this specimen signifies: CD45RA+CCR7+. The receptors derive from a man younger than 30 in good health. Some clones in this sample may be carry-over from other donors' samples.

The chain is built from TRBV6-6 and TRBJ2-7, with a possible D match to TRBD2 (6 bases). The CDR3 length is 13 residues. V was shortened by 6 bases and J by 6 bases, with 15 bases between the two germline ends. Germline V gene lookup returns CDR1 MNHNY and CDR2 SVGAGI (reference sequence). The CDR3 region is CASSPGTSSEQYF. The DNA of the CDR3 is TGTGCCAGCAGCCCCGGGACTTCAAGCGAGCAGTACTTC.

J is TRBJ2-6 and V is TRBV27; 9 nucleotides align to TRBD1. V was pared by 6 bases and J by 1 base, with 16 bases of the junction left unmatched. This CDR3 spans 20 amino acids. Looked up from germline, CDR1 is MNHEY and CDR2 is SMNVEV (reference sequence). CDR3 sequence (DNA): TGTGCCAGCAGAACACACCAAACGACAGGGGGAAGATCTGGGGCCAACGTCCTGACTTTC. This translates into CASRTHQTTGGRSGANVLTF.

This chain links TRBV7-6 with TRBJ2-7; TRBD2 might be the D (5 bases). Germline lookup yields CDR1 SGHVS and CDR2 FNYEAQ. Trimming took 8 bases from V and 6 from J, leaving 17 bases between them. The CDR3 extends over 13 amino acids. CDR3 residues: CASRLEAWGEQYF. The DNA of the CDR3 is TGTGCCAGCCGGCTGGAGGCCTGGGGCGAGCAGTACTTC.

The chain employs TRBV10-2 and TRBJ2-3; TRBD1 might be the D (6 bases). The CDR3 is 13 residues long. Trimming took off 3 bases at V and 14 bases at J, with 18 bases between the two ends. Germline lookup yields CDR1 WSHSY and CDR2 SAAADI. This chain's CDR3 is CASSEKDSSRRYF. The CDR3 nucleotides read TGCGCCAGCAGTGAAAAGGACAGTTCTAGACGGTATTTT.

A single count supports this clone. The chain links TRBV28 to TRBJ1-4, with 8 bases that match TRBD1. Germline loops: CDR1 MDHEN, CDR2 SYDVKM. The CDR3 contains 15 residues. J was trimmed by 6 bases and V by 4 bases; bases with no gene match: 7. The chain's CDR3 is CASSSRGRWYEKLFF. In DNA form, the CDR3 reads TGTGCCAGCAGTTCCAGGGGGCGTTGGTATGAAAAACTGTTTTTT.

The table lists this clone with a count of one. Distinct nucleotide sequences in the sample also encode this CDR3. The J gene is TRBJ1-1, the V gene TRBV7-9; D gene uncertain. V was pared by 5 bases and J by 0 bases, with 13 bases between. Germline values: CDR1 SEHNR, CDR2 FQNEAQ (reference sequence). This CDR3 spans 15 amino acids. CDR3 coding DNA: TGTGCCAGCAGCCCTCCGGGCACACTGAACACTGAAGCTTTCTTT. It codes for CASSPPGTLNTEAFF.

The V gene is TRBV27, the J gene TRBJ1-2; D gene ambiguous. The CDR3 covers 14 residues. CDR1 is MNHEY and CDR2 is SMNVEV in the germline V gene (reference sequence). Trimming removed 5 bases at V and 4 bases at J, with 14 bases between. Here the CDR3 reads CASSEKKWGYGYTF. Here the CDR3 DNA reads TGTGCCAGCAGTGAAAAGAAATGGGGCTATGGCTACACCTTC.

The rearrangement links TRBV30 to TRBJ2-7; either TRBD1 or TRBD2 may fit D (5 bases each). The CDR3 spans 13 residues. Germline V lookup: CDR1 GTSNPN, CDR2 SVGIG (reference sequence). V lost 3 bases, J lost 3 bases, and 12 bases lay in between. CDR3 sequence reads: CAWSRDGYYEQYF. The CDR3 bases are TGTGCCTGGAGCCGGGACGGATACTACGAGCAGTACTTC.

V usage is TRBV7-2 and J usage is TRBJ1-4, with TRBD1 identical over 8 bases. Germline V gene data show CDR1 as SGHTA and CDR2 as FQGNSA. The CDR3 has 16 amino acids. After removal of 5 bases from V and 5 bases from J, the junction contained 10 bases not matched to a gene. In nucleotides, the CDR3 is TGTGCCAGCAGCCCCCGACAGGGGAACCCAAATGAAAAACTGTTTTTT. This sequence encodes CASSPRQGNPNEKLFF.

The genes are TRBV29-1 and TRBJ2-5; D unresolved. The ends were cut back, 7 bases at V and 7 bases at J, with 16 bases in the middle. This CDR3 has 12 residues. Germline-derived CDR1 and CDR2 are SQVTM and ANQGSEA. CDR3 amino acids: CSATIGDGTQYF. The CDR3 DNA follows: TGCAGCGCCACGATTGGAGACGGGACCCAGTACTTC.

The genes are TRBV19 and TRBJ2-7; the match to TRBD2 covers 13 bases. CDR1 and CDR2 (germline): LNHDA, SQIVND (reference sequence). V lost 5 bases and J lost 5; bases outside the gene matches: 6. The CDR3 loop spans 15 amino acids. CDR3 amino acids: CASSYQGLAGNEQYF. Here the CDR3 DNA reads TGTGCCAGTAGTTACCAGGGACTAGCGGGAAACGAGCAGTACTTC.

The chain recombines TRBV27 with TRBJ2-2, with 8 nucleotides matching TRBD1. The germline gives CDR1 MNHEY, CDR2 SMNVEV (reference sequence). The V segment lost 5 bases and the J segment 4 bases; nucleotides outside the gene matches: 3. There are 14 residues in the CDR3. The CDR3 nucleotides are TGTGCCAGCAGTGGACAGGGAGGCACCGGGGAGCTGTTTTTT. This codes for CASSGQGGTGELFF.

The chain recombines TRBV10-3 with TRBJ2-1; D may be TRBD2 (6 bases). Trimming removed 6 bases from V and 15 bases from J, with 15 bases in between. Germline CDR1 and CDR2: ENHRY and SYGVKD. CDR3 length: 11 amino acids. The CDR3 nucleotides read TGTGCCATCAGCGGGTCGGGAGTAGCGTTCTTC. Translation: CAISGSGVAFF.

V is TRBV10-3 and J is TRBJ2-5, with D possibly being TRBD2 (6 bases). Germline CDR1 and CDR2: ENHRY and SYGVKD. V was shortened by 4 bases and J by 9 bases, with 15 bases between the two germline ends. The CDR3 totals 13 residues. In DNA form, the CDR3 reads TGTGCCATCAGTGGGGTACTAGCTTGGGCCCAGTACTTC. Encoded protein: CAISGVLAWAQYF.

V is TRBV27 and J is TRBJ2-6, with TRBD2 as a possible D gene (6 bases). Germline V gives CDR1 MNHEY, CDR2 SMNVEV (reference sequence). The CDR3 consists of 15 residues. Trimming shortened V by 5 bases and J by 0 bases, and 8 bases separated the two germline ends. The CDR3 reads CASSTGSSGANVLTF. Here the CDR3 DNA reads TGTGCCAGCAGTACCGGGAGCTCTGGGGCCAACGTCCTGACTTTC.

V is TRBV11-2 and J is TRBJ1-1; D gene unclear. From germline, CDR1 is SGHAT and CDR2 FQNNGV. Trimming took 5 bases from V and 1 from J, leaving 14 bases between them. CDR3 length: 15 residues. The CDR3 protein is CASSDPPGGNTEAFF. CDR3 nucleotide sequence: TGTGCCAGCAGCGACCCGCCGGGCGGGAACACTGAAGCTTTCTTT.

This chain joins TRBV2 and TRBJ2-7, with 8 positions matching TRBD1. This CDR3 spans 17 amino acids. Germline loops: CDR1 SNHLY, CDR2 FYNNEI. Trimming cost V 7 bases and J 5 bases; bases outside gene matches: 19. CDR3 sequence: CASTSRFDPDRVNEQYF. The CDR3 nucleotides read TGTGCCAGCACCTCAAGGTTTGATCCGGACAGGGTCAACGAGCAGTACTTC.

The chain couples TRBV14 to TRBJ2-7; 9 bases fit TRBD1. The CDR3 sequence is 17 residues long. With 4 bases clipped from V and 2 bases from J, the junction kept 12 bases outside the gene matches. The germline V gene has CDR1 SGHDN and CDR2 FVKESK. In nucleotides, the CDR3 is TGTGCCAGCAGCCCCCGGGACAGGGCTTTTTCCACCTACGAGCAGTACTTC. It translates to CASSPRDRAFSTYEQYF.

The chain uses TRBV5-8 and TRBJ2-7; D is uncertain. The germline V and J ends were trimmed by 5 bases and 3 bases, with 6 bases remaining between them. The germline V gene encodes CDR1 SGHTS and CDR2 YDEGEE. The CDR3 loop spans 11 amino acids. CDR3 bases: TGTGCCAGCAGTGAGCTCTACGAGCAGTACTTC. Translating gives CASSELYEQYF.

This rearrangement joins TRBV19 to TRBJ2-7; maybe TRBD1 (6 bases). Germline V CDR1 and CDR2: LNHDA, SQIVND (reference sequence). Trimming left V 3 bases short and J 5 bases short, with 11 bases between. The CDR3 contains 13 residues. CDR3 nucleotide sequence: TGTGCCAGTAGTATTTACCCAGGGGACGAGCAGTACTTC. Residues: CASSIYPGDEQYF.

V and J are TRBV10-1 and TRBJ2-7, with D tentatively TRBD2 (6 bases). Germline CDR1 and CDR2: WNHNN and SYGVQD (reference sequence). V shed 3 bases and J shed 0 bases, with 15 bases lying between them. The CDR3 is 16 amino acids. The CDR3 loop reads CASSDRGFPSSYEQYF. The DNA for the CDR3 is TGCGCCAGCAGTGACCGGGGGTTCCCCAGCTCCTACGAGCAGTACTTC.

The chain couples TRBV28 to TRBJ2-7; D call uncertain. The CDR3 runs to 13 residues. The ends were cut back, 10 bases at V and 6 bases at J, with 19 bases in the middle. The V gene's germline CDR1 is MDHEN and CDR2 SYDVKM. CDR3 in DNA: TGTGCCACCAAACTAATTCCCGCTCGCGAGCAGTACTTC. As protein: CATKLIPAREQYF. The whole variable domain, remainder taken from reference TRBV28 and TRBJ2-7, is DVKVTQSSRYLVKRTGEKVFLECVQDMDHENMFWYRQDPGLGLRLIYFSYDVKMKEKGDIPEGYSVSREKKERFSLILESASTNQTSMYLCATKLIPAREQYFGPGTRLTVT.

This chain connects TRBV30 to TRBJ2-7; the D gene is possibly TRBD2 (5 bases). Germline CDR1 GTSNPN, CDR2 SVGIG (reference sequence). The CDR3 is made up of 14 amino acids. V was trimmed by 4 bases and J by 4 bases, leaving 17 bases between them. CDR3 nucleotides: TGTGCCTGGAACGAGTACGGGGAAACGTACGAGCAGTACTTC. This codes for CAWNEYGETYEQYF.

The rearrangement links TRBV27 to TRBJ1-6, with D unresolved. Germline CDR1 and CDR2: MNHEY and SMNVEV (reference sequence). Trimming shortened V by 3 bases and J by 6 bases, and 15 bases separated the two germline ends. This CDR3 spans 16 amino acids. In DNA, the CDR3 is TGTGCCAGCAGTTTTACCGCAGTGTATTCTAATTCACCCCTCCACTTT. The encoded protein is CASSFTAVYSNSPLHF.

The chain uses TRBV5-1 and TRBJ2-3, with 7 bases that match TRBD2. Trimming took 7 bases from V and 7 from J; bases not matched to a gene: 15. Germline V gene data show CDR1 as SGHRS and CDR2 as YFSETQ. CDR3 length: 15 residues. CDR3 DNA sequence: TGCGCCAGCCCCCGGCCTAGCGGTAGCGGATATACGCAGTATTTT. Amino acids: CASPRPSGSGYTQYF. Together with reference TRBV5-1 and TRBJ2-3, the CDR3 gives the full variable domain: KAGVTQTPRYLIKTRGQQVTLSCSPISGHRSVSWYQQTPGQGLQFLFEYFSETQRNKGNFPGRFSGRQFSNSRSEMNVSTLELGDSALYLCASPRPSGSGYTQYFGPGTRLTVL.

The chain links TRBV4-1 to TRBJ1-3; D perhaps matches TRBD1 (5 bases). The CDR3 spans 17 residues. Per germline, CDR1 MGHRA and CDR2 YSYEKL. The germline V and J ends were trimmed by 4 bases and 3 bases, with 19 bases remaining between them. The CDR3 protein is CASSLDPAGAVGNTIYF. The DNA of the CDR3 is TGCGCCAGCAGCCTTGACCCCGCCGGGGCGGTTGGAAACACCATATATTTT.

This chain joins TRBV27 and TRBJ2-5; 7 nucleotides line up with TRBD2. Trimming took 5 bases from V and 3 from J; bases not matched to a gene: 6. This CDR3 region has 14 residues. From germline, CDR1 is MNHEY and CDR2 SMNVEV (reference sequence). Here the CDR3 DNA reads TGTGCCAGCAGTGTACTAGCGAAAGAAGAGACCCAGTACTTC. It yields the protein CASSVLAKEETQYF.

This chain connects TRBV27 to TRBJ2-3; 8 bases match TRBD2. Unmatched junction bases numbered 11, after V lost 5 bases and J lost 4 bases. The CDR3 covers 16 residues. Germline assignment: CDR1 MNHEY and CDR2 SMNVEV (reference sequence). CDR3 in DNA: TGTGCCAGCAGTCCCCGGGTAGCGGGAAATGCAGATACGCAGTATTTT. Encoded protein: CASSPRVAGNADTQYF.

The chain combines TRBV19 with TRBJ1-4; D is undetermined. Trimming left V 4 bases short and J 7 bases short, with 10 bases between. Germline V gene sequence: CDR1 LNHDA, CDR2 SQIVND (reference sequence). The CDR3 consists of 13 residues. Here the CDR3 reads CASSTRSSEKLFF. DNA of the CDR3: TGTGCCAGTAGTACCCGCAGCTCTGAAAAACTGTTTTTT.

This clone has a handful of counts. The rearrangement joins TRBV6-5 to TRBJ1-1; D call uncertain. Per the germline V gene, CDR1 is MNHEY and CDR2 is SVGAGI. The CDR3 extends over 16 amino acids. V lost 0 bases and J lost 4, with 15 bases in between. The chain's CDR3 is CASSYSASEGPTEAFF. Written as DNA, the CDR3 is TGTGCCAGCAGTTACTCGGCCTCGGAAGGTCCCACTGAAGCTTTCTTT.